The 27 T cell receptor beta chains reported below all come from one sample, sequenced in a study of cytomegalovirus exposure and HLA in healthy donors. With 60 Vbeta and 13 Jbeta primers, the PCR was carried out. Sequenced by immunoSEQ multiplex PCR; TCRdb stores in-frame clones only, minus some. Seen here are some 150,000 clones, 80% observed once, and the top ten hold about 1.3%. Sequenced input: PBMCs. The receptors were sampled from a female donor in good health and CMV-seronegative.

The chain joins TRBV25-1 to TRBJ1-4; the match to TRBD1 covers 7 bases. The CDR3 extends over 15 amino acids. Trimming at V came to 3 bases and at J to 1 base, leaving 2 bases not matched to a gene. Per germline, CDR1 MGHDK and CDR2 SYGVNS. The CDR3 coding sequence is TGTGCCAGCAGTGATGGGACAGAAACTAATGAAAAACTGTTTTTT. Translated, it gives CASSDGTETNEKLFF.

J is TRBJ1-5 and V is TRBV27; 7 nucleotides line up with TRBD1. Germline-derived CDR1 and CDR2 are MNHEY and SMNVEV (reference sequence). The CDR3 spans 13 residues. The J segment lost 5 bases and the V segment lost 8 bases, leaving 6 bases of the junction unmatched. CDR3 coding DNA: TGTGCCAGCGGAAACACAGGGGATCAGCCCCAGCATTTT. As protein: CASGNTGDQPQHF.

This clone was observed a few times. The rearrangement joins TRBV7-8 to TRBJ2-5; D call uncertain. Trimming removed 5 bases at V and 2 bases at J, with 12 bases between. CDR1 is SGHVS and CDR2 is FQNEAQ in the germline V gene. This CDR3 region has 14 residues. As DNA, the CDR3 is TGTGCCAGCAGCCCGGTCCCCGGTCAAGAGACCCAGTACTTC. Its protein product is CASSPVPGQETQYF.

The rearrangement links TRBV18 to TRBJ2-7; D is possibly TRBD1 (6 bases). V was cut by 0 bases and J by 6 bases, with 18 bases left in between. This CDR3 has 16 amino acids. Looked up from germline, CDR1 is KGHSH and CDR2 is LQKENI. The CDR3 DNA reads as TGTGCCAGCTCACCACCTTCGGGGACAATTCAGCCCGAGCAGTACTTC. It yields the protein CASSPPSGTIQPEQYF.

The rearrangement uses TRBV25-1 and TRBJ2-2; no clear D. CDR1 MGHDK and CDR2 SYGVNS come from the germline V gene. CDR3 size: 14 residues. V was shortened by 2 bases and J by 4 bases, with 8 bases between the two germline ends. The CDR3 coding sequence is TGTGCCAGCAGTGAAACAATGTCCACCGGGGAGCTGTTTTTT. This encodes CASSETMSTGELFF.

CDR3 loop: CASSYAEETQYF. The CDR3 coding sequence is TGTGCCAGCAGTTACGCAGAAGAGACCCAGTACTTC. The chain carries TRBV6-6 and TRBJ2-5, with D uncertain. Germline V gene sequence: CDR1 MNHNY, CDR2 SVGAGI (reference sequence). Trimming stripped 2 bases from V and 3 bases from J, with 4 bases between. This CDR3 is 12 amino acids long.

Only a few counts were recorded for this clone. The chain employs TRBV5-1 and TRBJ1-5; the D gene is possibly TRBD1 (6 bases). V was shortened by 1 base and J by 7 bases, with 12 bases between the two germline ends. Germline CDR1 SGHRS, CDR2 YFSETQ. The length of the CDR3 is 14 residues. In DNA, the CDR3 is TGCGCCAGCAGCTTGTGGGGGCAGGAACAGCCCCAGCATTTT. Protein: CASSLWGQEQPQHF.

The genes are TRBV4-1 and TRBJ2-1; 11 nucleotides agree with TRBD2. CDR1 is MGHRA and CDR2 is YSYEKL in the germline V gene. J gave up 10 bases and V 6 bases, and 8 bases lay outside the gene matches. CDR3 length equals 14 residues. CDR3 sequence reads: CASSGTSGLEEQFF. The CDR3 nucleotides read TGCGCCAGCAGTGGGACTAGCGGCCTGGAGGAGCAGTTCTTC.

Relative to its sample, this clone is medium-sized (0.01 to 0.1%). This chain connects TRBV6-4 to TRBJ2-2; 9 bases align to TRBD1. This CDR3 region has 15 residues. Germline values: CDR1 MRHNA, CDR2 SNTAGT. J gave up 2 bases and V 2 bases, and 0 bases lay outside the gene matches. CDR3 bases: TGTGCCAGCAGTGACACAGGGGGCAACACCGGGGAGCTGTTTTTT. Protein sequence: CASSDTGGNTGELFF.

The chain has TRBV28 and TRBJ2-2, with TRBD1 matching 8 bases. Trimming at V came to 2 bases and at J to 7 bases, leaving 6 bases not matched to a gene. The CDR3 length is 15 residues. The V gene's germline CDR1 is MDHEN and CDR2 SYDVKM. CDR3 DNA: TGTGCCAGCAGTTTAGATAACAGGGGGTTCGGGGAGCTGTTTTTT. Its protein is CASSLDNRGFGELFF.

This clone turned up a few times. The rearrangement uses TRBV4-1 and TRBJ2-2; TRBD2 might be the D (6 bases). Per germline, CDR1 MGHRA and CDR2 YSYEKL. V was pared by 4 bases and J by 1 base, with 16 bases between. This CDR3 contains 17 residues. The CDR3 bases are TGCGCCAGCAGCCGCAAAAATAGGGACTTGAACACCGGGGAGCTGTTTTTT. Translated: CASSRKNRDLNTGELFF.

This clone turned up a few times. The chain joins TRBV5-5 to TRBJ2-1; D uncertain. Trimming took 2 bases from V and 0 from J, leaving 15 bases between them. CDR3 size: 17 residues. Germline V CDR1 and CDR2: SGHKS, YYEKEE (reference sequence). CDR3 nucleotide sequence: TGTGCCAGCAGCTTTCTCCCCACCTCCAGCTCCTACAATGAGCAGTTCTTC. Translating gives CASSFLPTSSSYNEQFF.

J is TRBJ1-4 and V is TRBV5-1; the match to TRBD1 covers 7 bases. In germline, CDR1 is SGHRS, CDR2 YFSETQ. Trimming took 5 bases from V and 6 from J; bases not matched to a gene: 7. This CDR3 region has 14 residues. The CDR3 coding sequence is TGCGCCAGCAGTCACGACAGGGCAGATGAAAAACTGTTTTTT. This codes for CASSHDRADEKLFF.

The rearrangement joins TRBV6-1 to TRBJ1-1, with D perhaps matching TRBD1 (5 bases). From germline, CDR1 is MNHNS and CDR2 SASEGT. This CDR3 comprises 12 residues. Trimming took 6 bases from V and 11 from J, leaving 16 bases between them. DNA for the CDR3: TGTGCCAGCAGCTCGCCCAGGGCCCGGGCTTTCTTT. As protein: CASSSPRARAFF.

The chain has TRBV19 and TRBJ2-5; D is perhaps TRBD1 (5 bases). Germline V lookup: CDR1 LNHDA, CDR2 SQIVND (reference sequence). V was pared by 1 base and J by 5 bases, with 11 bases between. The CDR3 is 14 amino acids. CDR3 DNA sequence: TGTGCCAGTAGTATAGCGCCAGGGCGGGAGACCCAGTACTTC. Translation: CASSIAPGRETQYF.

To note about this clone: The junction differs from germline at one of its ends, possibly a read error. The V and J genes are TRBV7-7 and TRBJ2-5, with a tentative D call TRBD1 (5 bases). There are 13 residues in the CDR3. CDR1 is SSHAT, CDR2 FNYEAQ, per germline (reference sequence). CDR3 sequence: CASSLRQQETQYF. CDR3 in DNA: TGTGCTAGCAGCCTTCGACAGCAAGAGACCCAGTACTTC.

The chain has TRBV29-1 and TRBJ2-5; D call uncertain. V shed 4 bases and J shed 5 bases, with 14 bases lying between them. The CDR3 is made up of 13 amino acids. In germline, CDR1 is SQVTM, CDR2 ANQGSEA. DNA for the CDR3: TGCAGCGTTGTTATCCCGAACTGGGAGACCCAGTACTTC. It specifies CSVVIPNWETQYF. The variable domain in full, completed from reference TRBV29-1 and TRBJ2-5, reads SAVISQKPSRDICQRGTSLTIQCQVDSQVTMMFWYRQQPGQSLTLIATANQGSEATYESGFVIDKFPISRPNLTFSTLTVSNMSPEDSSIYLCSVVIPNWETQYFGPGTRLLVL.

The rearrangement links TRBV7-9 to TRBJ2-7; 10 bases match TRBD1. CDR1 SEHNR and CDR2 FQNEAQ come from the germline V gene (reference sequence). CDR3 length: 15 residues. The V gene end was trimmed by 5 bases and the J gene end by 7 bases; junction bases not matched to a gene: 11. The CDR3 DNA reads TGTGCCAGCAGCCAAAGGGGGACAGGGGTGGGAGAGCAGTACTTC. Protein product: CASSQRGTGVGEQYF.

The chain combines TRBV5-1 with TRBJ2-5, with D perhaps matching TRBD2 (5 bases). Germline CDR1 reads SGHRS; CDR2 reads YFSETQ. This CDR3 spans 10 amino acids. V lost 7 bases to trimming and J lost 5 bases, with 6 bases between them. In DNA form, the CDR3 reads TGCGCCAGCGGAGGCGAGACCCAGTACTTC. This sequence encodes CASGGETQYF.

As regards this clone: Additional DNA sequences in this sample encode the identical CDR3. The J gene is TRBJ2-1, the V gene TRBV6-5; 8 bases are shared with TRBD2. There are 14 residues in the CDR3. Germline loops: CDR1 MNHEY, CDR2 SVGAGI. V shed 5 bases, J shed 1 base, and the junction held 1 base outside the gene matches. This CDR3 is CASSRGGSYNEQFF. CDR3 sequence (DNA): TGTGCCAGCAGTCGGGGGGGTTCCTACAATGAGCAGTTCTTC.

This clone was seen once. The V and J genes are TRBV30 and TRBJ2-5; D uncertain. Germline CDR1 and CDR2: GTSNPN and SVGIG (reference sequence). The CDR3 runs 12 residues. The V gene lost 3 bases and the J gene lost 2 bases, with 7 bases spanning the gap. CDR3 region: CAWRSYQETQYF. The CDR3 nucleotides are TGTGCCTGGAGGTCGTATCAAGAGACCCAGTACTTC.

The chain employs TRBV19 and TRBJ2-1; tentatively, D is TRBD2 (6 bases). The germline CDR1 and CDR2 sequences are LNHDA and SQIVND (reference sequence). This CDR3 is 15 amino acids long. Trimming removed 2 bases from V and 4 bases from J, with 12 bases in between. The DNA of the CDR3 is TGTGCCAGTAGTATATATAGCGGACTTTACAATGAGCAGTTCTTC. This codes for CASSIYSGLYNEQFF.

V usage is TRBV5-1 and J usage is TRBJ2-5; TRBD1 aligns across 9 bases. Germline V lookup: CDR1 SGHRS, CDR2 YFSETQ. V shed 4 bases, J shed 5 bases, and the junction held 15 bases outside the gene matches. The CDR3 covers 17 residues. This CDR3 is CASSRSTYDRGGETQYF. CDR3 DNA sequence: TGCGCCAGCAGCCGATCCACCTACGACAGGGGGGGGGAGACCCAGTACTTC. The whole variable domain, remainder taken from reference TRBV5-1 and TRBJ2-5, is KAGVTQTPRYLIKTRGQQVTLSCSPISGHRSVSWYQQTPGQGLQFLFEYFSETQRNKGNFPGRFSGRQFSNSRSEMNVSTLELGDSALYLCASSRSTYDRGGETQYFGPGTRLLVL.

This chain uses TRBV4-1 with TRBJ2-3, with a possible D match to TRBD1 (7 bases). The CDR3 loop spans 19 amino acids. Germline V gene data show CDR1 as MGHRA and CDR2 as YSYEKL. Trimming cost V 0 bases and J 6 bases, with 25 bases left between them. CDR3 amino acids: CASSQDEGWAGGTQDTQYF. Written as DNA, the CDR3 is TGCGCCAGCAGCCAAGACGAGGGGTGGGCAGGGGGGACACAGGATACGCAGTATTTT.

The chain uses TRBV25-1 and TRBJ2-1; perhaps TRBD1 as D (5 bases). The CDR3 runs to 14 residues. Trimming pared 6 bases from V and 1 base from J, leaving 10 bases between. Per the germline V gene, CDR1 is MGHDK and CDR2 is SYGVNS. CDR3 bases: TGTGCCAGCAGGGGTACAGGATCCTACAATGAGCAGTTCTTC. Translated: CASRGTGSYNEQFF. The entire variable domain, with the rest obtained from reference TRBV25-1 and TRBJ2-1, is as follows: EADIYQTPRYLVIGTGKKITLECSQTMGHDKMYWYQQDPGMELHLIHYSYGVNSTEKGDLSSESTVSRIRTEHFPLTLESARPSHTSQYLCASRGTGSYNEQFFGPGTRLTVL.

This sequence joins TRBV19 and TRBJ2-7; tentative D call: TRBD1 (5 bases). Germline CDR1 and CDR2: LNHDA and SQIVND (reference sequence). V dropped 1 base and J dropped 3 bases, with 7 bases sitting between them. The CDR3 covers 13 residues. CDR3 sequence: CASSIGQGYEQYF. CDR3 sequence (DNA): TGTGCCAGTAGTATAGGGCAGGGCTACGAGCAGTACTTC.

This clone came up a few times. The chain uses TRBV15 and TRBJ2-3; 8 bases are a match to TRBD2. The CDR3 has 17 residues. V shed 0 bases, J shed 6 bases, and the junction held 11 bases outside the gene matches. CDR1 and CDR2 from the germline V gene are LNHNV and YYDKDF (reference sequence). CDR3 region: CATSRDRISGMADTQYF. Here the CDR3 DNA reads TGTGCCACCAGCAGAGATCGAATTAGCGGGATGGCGGATACGCAGTATTTT.